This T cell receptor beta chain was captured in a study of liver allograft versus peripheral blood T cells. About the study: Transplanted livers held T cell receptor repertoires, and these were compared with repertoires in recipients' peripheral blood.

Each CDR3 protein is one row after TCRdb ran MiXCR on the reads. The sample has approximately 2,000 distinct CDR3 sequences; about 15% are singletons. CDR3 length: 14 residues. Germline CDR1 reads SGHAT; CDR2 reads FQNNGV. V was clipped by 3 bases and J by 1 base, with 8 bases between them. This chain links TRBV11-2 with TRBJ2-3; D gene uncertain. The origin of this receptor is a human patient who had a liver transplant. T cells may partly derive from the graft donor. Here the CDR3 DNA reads TGTGCCAGCAGCTTTAGTTGGCGCACAGATACGCAGTATTTT. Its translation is CASSFSWRTDTQYF.